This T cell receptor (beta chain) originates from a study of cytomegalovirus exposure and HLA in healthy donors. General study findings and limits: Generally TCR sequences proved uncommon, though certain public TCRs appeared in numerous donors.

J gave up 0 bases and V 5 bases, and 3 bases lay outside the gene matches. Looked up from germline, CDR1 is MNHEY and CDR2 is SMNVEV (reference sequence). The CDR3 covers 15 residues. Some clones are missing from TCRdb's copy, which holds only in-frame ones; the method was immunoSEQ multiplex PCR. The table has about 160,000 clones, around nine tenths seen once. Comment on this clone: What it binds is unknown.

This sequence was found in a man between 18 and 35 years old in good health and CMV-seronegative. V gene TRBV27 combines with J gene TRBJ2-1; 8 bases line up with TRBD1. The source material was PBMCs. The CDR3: CASSLTGGSYNEQFF. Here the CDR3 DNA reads TGTGCCAGCAGTCTCACAGGGGGCTCCTACAATGAGCAGTTCTTC.